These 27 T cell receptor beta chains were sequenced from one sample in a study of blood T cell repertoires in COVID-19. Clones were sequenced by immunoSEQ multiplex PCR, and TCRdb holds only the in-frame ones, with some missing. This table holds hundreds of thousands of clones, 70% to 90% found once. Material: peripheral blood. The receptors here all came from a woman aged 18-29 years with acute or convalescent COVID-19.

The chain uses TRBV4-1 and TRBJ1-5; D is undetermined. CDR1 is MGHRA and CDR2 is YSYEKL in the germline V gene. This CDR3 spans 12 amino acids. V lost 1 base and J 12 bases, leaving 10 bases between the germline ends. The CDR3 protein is CASSQGAGSQHF. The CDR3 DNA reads TGCGCCAGCAGCCAAGGAGCGGGGAGCCAGCATTTT.

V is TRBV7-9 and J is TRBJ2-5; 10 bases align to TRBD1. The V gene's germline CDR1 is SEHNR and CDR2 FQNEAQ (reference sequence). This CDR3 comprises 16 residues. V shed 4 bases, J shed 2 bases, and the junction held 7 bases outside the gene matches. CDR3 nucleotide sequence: TGTGCCAGCAGCTACCCGGCGGGACAGGGGCAAGAGACCCAGTACTTC. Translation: CASSYPAGQGQETQYF.

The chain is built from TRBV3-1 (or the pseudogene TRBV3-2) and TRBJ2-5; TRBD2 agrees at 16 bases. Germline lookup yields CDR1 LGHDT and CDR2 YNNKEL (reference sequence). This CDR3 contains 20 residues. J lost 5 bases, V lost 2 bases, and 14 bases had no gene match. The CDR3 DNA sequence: TGTGCCAGCAGCCAAAGGGCAACCGGGACTAGCGGGGGGGCGGAGGAGACCCAGTACTTC. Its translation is CASSQRATGTSGGAEETQYF.

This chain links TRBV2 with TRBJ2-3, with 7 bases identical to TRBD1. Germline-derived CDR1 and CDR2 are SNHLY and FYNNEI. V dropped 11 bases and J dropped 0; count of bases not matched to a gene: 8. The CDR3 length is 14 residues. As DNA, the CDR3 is TGTGCCTCAAACAGGGGTATGAGCACAGATACGCAGTATTTT. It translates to CASNRGMSTDTQYF.

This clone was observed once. CDR3 sequence: CATSDSRGRGYEQYF. CDR3 bases: TGTGCCACCAGTGATTCCAGGGGGCGAGGCTACGAGCAGTACTTC. The V gene is TRBV24-1, the J gene TRBJ2-7; 8 positions match TRBD1. Looked up from germline, CDR1 is KGHDR and CDR2 is SFDVKD. With V trimmed by 2 bases and J by 3 bases, 5 bases remained unmatched. The CDR3 sequence is 15 residues long.

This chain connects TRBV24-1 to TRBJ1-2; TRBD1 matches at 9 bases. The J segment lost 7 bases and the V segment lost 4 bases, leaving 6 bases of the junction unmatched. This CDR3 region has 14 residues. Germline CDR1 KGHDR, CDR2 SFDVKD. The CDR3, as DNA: TGTGCCACCAGTGAATCGGGACAGGGAGGTGGCTACACCTTC. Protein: CATSESGQGGGYTF.

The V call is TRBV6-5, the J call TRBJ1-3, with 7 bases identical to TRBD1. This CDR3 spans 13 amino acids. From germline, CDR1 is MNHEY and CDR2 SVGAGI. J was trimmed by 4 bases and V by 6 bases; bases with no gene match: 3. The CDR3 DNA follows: TGTGCCAGCAGGACAGGGTTCGGAAACACCATATATTTT. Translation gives CASRTGFGNTIYF.

CDR3 nucleotides: TGTGCCAGCACCAGAACAACTAATGAAAAACTGTTTTTT. This sequence encodes CASTRTTNEKLFF. The chain is built from TRBV2 and TRBJ1-4; D gene ambiguous. Trimming cost V 7 bases and J 0 bases, with 6 bases left between them. CDR1 SNHLY and CDR2 FYNNEI come from the germline V gene. The CDR3 length is 13 residues.

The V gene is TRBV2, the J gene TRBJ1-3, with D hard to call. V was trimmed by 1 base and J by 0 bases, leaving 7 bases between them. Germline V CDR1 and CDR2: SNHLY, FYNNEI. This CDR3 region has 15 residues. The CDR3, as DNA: TGTGCCAGCAGTGAAGACCGGTTCTCTGGAAACACCATATATTTT. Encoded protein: CASSEDRFSGNTIYF.

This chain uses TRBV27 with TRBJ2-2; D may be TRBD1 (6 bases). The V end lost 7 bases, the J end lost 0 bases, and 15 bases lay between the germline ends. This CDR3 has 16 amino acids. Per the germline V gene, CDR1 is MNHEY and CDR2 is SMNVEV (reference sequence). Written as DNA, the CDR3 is TGTGCCAGCACCCTCTCCGGGACAACGAACACCGGGGAGCTGTTTTTT. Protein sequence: CASTLSGTTNTGELFF.

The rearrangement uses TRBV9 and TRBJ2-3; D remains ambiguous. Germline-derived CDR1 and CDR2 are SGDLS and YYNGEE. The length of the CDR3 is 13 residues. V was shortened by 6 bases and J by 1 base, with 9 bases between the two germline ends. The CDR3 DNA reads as TGTGCCAGCAACCGCCCAGGCACAGATACGCAGTATTTT. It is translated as CASNRPGTDTQYF. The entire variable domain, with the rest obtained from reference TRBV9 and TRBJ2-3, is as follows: DSGVTQTPKHLITATGQRVTLRCSPRSGDLSVYWYQQSLDQGLQFLIQYYNGEERAKGNILERFSAQQFPDLHSELNLSSLELGDSALYFCASNRPGTDTQYFGPGTRLTVL.

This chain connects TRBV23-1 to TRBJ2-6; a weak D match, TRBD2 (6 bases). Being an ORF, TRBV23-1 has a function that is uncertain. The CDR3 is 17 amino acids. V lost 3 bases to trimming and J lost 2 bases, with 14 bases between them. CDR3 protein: CASSQGGSPTGANVLTF. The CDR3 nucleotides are TGCGCCAGCAGTCAGGGGGGTTCCCCTACTGGGGCCAACGTCCTGACTTTC.

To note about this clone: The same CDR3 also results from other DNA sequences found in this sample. The CDR3 coding sequence is TGTGCCAGCAGCCGACGACAGGGAAGTGAAAAACTGTTTTTT. Its protein product is CASSRRQGSEKLFF. J is TRBJ1-4 and V is TRBV3-1 (or the pseudogene TRBV3-2), with 7 bases aligning to TRBD1. Per the germline V gene, CDR1 is LGHDT and CDR2 is YNNKEL (reference sequence). This CDR3 is 14 amino acids long. V lost 4 bases, J lost 7 bases, and 6 bases stayed unmatched.

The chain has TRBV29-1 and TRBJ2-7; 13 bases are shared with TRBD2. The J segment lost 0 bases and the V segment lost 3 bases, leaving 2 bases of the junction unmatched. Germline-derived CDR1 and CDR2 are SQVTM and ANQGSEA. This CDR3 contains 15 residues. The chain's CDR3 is CSVDGLAGASYEQYF. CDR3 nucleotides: TGCAGCGTTGACGGACTAGCGGGGGCCTCCTACGAGCAGTACTTC.

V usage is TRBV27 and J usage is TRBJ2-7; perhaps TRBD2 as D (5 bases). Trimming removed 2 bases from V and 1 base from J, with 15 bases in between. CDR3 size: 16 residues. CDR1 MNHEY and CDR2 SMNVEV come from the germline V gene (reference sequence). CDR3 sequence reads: CASSLARRGTSYEQYF. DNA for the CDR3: TGTGCCAGCAGTTTAGCCCGCCGGGGTACTTCCTACGAGCAGTACTTC.

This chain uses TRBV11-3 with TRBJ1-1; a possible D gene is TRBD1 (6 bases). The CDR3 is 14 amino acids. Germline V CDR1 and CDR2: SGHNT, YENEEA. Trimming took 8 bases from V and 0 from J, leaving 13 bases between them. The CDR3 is CASATGTMNTEAFF. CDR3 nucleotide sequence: TGTGCCAGCGCTACAGGGACAATGAACACTGAAGCTTTCTTT.

Written as DNA, the CDR3 is TGTGCCAGTAGTGGAGGGATCTCTGGAAACACCATATATTTT. Amino acids: CASSGGISGNTIYF. The genes are TRBV19 and TRBJ1-3, with D hard to call. The CDR3 consists of 14 residues. Trimming left V 5 bases short and J 0 bases short, with 8 bases between. The V gene's germline CDR1 is LNHDA and CDR2 SQIVND (reference sequence).

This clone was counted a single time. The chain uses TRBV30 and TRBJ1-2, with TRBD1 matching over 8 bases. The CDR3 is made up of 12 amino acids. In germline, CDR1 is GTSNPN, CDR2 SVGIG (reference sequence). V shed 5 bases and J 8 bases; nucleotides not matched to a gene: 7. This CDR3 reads CAWWTGRDGYTF. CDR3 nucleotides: TGTGCCTGGTGGACAGGGAGGGACGGCTACACCTTC. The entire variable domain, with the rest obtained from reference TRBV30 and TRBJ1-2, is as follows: SQTIHQWPATLVQPVGSPLSLECTVEGTSNPNLYWYRQAAGRGLQLLFYSVGIGQISSEVPQNLSASRPQDRQFILSSKKLLLSDSGFYLCAWWTGRDGYTFGSGTRLTVV.

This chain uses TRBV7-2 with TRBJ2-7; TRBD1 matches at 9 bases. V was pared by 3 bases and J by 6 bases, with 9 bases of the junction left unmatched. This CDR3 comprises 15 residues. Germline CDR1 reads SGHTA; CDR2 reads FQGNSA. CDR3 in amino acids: CASSLGQGPSFEQYF. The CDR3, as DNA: TGTGCCAGCAGCTTGGGACAGGGTCCCTCTTTCGAGCAGTACTTC.

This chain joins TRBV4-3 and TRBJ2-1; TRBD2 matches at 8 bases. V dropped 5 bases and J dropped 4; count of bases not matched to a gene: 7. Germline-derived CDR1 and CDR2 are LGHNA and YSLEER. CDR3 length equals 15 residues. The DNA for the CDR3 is TGCGCCAGCAGCTCGGCGGGGGGATCGTACAATGAGCAGTTCTTC. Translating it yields CASSSAGGSYNEQFF.

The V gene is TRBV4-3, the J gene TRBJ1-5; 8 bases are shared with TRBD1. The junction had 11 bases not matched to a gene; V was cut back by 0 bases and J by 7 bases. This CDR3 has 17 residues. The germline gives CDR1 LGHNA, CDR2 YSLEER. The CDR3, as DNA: TGCGCCAGCAGCCAAGAAGGGGGACAGGACCCGTGGCAGCCCCAGCATTTT. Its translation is CASSQEGGQDPWQPQHF.

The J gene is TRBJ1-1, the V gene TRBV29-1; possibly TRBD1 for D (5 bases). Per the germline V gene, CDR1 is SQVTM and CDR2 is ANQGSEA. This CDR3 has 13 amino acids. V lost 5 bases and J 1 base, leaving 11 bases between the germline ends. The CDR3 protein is CSVSRGRNTEAFF. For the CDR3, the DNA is TGCAGCGTTAGTAGGGGCCGGAACACTGAAGCTTTCTTT.

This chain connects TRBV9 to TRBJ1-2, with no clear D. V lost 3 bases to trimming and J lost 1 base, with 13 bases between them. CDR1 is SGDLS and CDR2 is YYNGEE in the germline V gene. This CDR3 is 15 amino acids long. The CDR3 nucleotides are TGTGCCAGCAGCGCCGAGGGAGGACGTAACTATGGCTACACCTTC. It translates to CASSAEGGRNYGYTF.

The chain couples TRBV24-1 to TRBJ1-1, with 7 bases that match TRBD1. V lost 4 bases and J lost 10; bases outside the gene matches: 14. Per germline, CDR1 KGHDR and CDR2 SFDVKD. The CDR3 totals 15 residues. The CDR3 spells CATSDTHDRVVGAFF. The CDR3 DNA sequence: TGTGCCACCAGTGACACGCATGACAGGGTGGTTGGAGCTTTCTTT.

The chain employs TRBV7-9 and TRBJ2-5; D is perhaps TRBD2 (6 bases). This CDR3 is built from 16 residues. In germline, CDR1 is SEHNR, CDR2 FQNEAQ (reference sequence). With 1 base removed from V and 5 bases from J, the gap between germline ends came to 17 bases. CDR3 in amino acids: CASSLGWQGGGETQYF. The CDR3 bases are TGTGCCAGCAGCTTAGGGTGGCAGGGAGGTGGCGAGACCCAGTACTTC.

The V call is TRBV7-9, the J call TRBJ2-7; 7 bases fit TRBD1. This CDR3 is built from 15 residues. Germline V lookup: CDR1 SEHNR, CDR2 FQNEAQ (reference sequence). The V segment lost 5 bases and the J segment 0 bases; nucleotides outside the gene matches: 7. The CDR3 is CASSAYRGSSYEQYF. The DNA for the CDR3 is TGTGCCAGCAGCGCATACAGGGGTTCCTCCTACGAGCAGTACTTC.

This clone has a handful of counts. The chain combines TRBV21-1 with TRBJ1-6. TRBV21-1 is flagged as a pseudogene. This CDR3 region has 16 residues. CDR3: CVNTRELRKLNSPLHF. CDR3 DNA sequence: TGTGTCAATACACGGGAGCTACGGAAATTAAATTCACCCCTCCACTTT.